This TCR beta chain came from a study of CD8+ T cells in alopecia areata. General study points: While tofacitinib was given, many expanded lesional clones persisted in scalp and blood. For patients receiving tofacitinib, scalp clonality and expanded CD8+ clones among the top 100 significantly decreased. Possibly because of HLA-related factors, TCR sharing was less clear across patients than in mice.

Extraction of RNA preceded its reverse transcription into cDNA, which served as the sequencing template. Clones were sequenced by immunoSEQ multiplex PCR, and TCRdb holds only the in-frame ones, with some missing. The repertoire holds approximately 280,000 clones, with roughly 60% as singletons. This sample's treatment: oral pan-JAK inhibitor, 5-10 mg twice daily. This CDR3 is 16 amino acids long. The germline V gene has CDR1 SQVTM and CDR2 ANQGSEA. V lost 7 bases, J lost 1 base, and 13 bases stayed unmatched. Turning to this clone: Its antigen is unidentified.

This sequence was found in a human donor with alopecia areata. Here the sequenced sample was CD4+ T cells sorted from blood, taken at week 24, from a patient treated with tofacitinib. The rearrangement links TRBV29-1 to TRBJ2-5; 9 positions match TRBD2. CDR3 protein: CSGRRPAGGPQETQYF. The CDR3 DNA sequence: TGCAGCGGTCGGCGGCCAGCGGGGGGCCCCCAAGAGACCCAGTACTTC.